Shown below are 5 T cell receptor beta chains from a single sample sequenced in a study of blood T cell repertoires in COVID-19. Using immunoSEQ multiplex PCR, the repertoire was profiled, and TCRdb retains in-frame clones only, with some absent. The table lists hundreds of thousands of clones, about 88% of them singletons, with around 2.5% in the top ten. The material sequenced was PBMCs or T cells enriched from blood (not recorded which). Source of these receptors: a man in his sixties who had recovered from COVID-19.

V usage is TRBV19 and J usage is TRBJ2-1; 10 nucleotides line up with TRBD2. The CDR3 has 15 residues. J lost 8 bases, V lost 9 bases, and 13 bases had no gene match. Looked up from germline, CDR1 is LNHDA and CDR2 is SQIVND (reference sequence). CDR3 in DNA: TGTGCCAGCGCGATTACTAGCGGGACTTTTGATGAGCAGTTCTTC. This gives the protein CASAITSGTFDEQFF.

This chain connects TRBV18 to TRBJ2-2, with 8 bases aligning to TRBD1. The J segment lost 1 base and the V segment lost 3 bases, leaving 4 bases of the junction unmatched. Germline V lookup: CDR1 KGHSH, CDR2 LQKENI. The CDR3 has 16 amino acids. CDR3 amino acids: CASSPAGTGNTGELFF. For the CDR3, the DNA is TGTGCCAGCTCACCTGCCGGGACAGGGAACACCGGGGAGCTGTTTTTT.

The CDR3 coding sequence is TGTGCCAGCAGGGTTAGTTACGAGCAGTACTTC. This sequence encodes CASRVSYEQYF. J is TRBJ2-7 and V is TRBV2; D not resolved. In germline, CDR1 is SNHLY, CDR2 FYNNEI. V was pared by 6 bases and J by 4 bases, with 7 bases between. The CDR3 extends over 11 amino acids. The complete variable domain, with remaining parts taken from reference TRBV2 and TRBJ2-7, reads EPEVTQTPSHQVTQMGQEVILRCVPISNHLYFYWYRQILGQKVEFLVSFYNNEISEKSEIFDDQFSVERPDGSNFTLKIRSTKLEDSAMYFCASRVSYEQYFGPGTRLTVT.

V gene TRBV27 combines with J gene TRBJ1-6; D remains ambiguous. CDR1 and CDR2 from the germline V gene are MNHEY and SMNVEV (reference sequence). The V end was cut by 2 bases, the J end by 10 bases, with 9 bases between. The CDR3 totals 13 residues. The CDR3 here is CASSLAGVSPLHF. Written as DNA, the CDR3 is TGTGCCAGCAGTTTAGCCGGGGTCTCACCCCTCCACTTT.

The chain uses TRBV7-2 and TRBJ1-2, with D tentatively TRBD1 (5 bases). V lost 1 base and J 4 bases, leaving 7 bases between the germline ends. The CDR3 is 13 residues long. CDR1 SGHTA and CDR2 FQGNSA come from the germline V gene. The DNA for the CDR3 is TGTGCCAGCAGCTTAGACAGGATCTATGGCTACACCTTC. It specifies CASSLDRIYGYTF.